This TCR beta chain was recovered during a study of cytotoxic CD8 clonotypes in ibrutinib-treated CLL. Investigators sought sequencing depths of between 1 in 200,000 and 1 in 1 million T cells. Profiled with immunoSEQ multiplex PCR; TCRdb holds only in-frame clones, not every one. Counted here are about 9,200 clones, under 65% occurring once; the ten biggest clones make up 15% to 20%. Trimming stripped 4 bases from V and 12 bases from J, with 25 bases between. The germline V gene encodes CDR1 SGHRS and CDR2 YFSETQ. The length of the CDR3 is 15 residues. This TCR was sampled from a human donor with chronic lymphocytic leukemia. Here the sequenced sample was PBMCs, taken before ibrutinib treatment. J is TRBJ1-2 and V is TRBV5-1, with TRBD1 as a possible D gene (6 bases). In nucleotides, the CDR3 is TGCGCCAGCAGCCTAGTAGGACAGTTCGGGACGTCCGACACCTTC. It yields the protein CASSLVGQFGTSDTF.